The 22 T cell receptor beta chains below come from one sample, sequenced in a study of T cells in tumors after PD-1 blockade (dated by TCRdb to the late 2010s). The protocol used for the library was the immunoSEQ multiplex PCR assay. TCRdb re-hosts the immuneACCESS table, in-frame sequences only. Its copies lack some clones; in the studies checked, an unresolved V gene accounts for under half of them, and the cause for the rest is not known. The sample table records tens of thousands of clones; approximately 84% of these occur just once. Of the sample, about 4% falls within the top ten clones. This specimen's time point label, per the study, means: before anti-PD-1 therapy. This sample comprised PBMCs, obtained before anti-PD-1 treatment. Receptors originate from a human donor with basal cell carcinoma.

CDR3 loop: CASSSSRPGLSSYEQYF. CDR3 sequence (DNA): TGTGCCAGCAGTTCCTCTCGCCCGGGATTGAGCTCCTACGAGCAGTACTTC. This rearrangement joins TRBV28 to TRBJ2-7, with a tentative D call TRBD2 (5 bases). The germline V gene has CDR1 MDHEN and CDR2 SYDVKM. V was shortened by 4 bases and J by 0 bases, with 19 bases between the two germline ends. This CDR3 region has 17 residues.

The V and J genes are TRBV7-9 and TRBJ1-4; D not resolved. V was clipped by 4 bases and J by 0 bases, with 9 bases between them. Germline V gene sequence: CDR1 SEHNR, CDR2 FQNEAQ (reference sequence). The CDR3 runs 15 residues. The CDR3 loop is CASSYPDSTNEKLFF. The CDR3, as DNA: TGTGCCAGCAGCTACCCCGACTCAACTAATGAAAAACTGTTTTTT.

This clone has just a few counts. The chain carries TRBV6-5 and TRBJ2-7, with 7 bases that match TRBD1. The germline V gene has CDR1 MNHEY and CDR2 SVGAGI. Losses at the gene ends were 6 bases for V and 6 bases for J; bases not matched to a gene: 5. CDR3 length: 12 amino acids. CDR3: CASSRYRGEQYF. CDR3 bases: TGTGCCAGCAGCAGATACAGGGGCGAGCAGTACTTC.

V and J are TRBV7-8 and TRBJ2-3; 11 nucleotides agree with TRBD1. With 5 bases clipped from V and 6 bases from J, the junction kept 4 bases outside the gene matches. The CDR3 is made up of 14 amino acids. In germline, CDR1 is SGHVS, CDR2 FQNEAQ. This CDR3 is CASSRDRGRDTQYF. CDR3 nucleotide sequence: TGTGCCAGCAGCCGGGACAGGGGGAGGGATACGCAGTATTTT.

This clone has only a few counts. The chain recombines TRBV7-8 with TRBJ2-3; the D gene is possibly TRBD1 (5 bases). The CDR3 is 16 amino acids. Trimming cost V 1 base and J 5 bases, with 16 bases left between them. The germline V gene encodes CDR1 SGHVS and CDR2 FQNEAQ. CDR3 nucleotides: TGTGCCAGCAGCTTAGGGGGCTATGGGGTTGTAGATACGCAGTATTTT. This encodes CASSLGGYGVVDTQYF.

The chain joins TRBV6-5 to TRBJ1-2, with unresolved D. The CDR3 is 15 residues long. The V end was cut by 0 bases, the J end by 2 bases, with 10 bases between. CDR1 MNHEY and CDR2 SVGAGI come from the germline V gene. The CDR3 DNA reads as TGTGCCAGCAGTTACTCGAGTCTGGGAAACTATGGCTACACCTTC. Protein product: CASSYSSLGNYGYTF.

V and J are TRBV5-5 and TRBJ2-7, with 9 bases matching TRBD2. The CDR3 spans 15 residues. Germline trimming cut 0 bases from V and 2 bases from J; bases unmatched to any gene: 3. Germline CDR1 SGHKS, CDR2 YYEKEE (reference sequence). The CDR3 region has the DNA TGTGCCAGCAGCTTGGAGCGGGGGGTAGCCTACGAGCAGTACTTC. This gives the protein CASSLERGVAYEQYF. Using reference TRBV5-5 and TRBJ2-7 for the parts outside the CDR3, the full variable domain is DAGVTQSPTHLIKTRGQQVTLRCSPISGHKSVSWYQQVLGQGPQFIFQYYEKEERGRGNFPDRFSARQFPNYSSELNVNALLLGDSALYLCASSLERGVAYEQYFGPGTRLTVT.

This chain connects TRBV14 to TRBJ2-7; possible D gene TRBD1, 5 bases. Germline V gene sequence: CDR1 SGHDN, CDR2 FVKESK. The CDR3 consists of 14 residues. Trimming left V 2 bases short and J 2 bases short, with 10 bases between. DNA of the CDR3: TGTGCCAGCAGCCAATGGGTACAGGCCTACGAGCAGTACTTC. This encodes CASSQWVQAYEQYF.

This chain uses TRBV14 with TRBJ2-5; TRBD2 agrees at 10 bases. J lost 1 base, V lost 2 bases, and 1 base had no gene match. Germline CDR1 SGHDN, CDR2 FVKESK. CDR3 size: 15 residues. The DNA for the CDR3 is TGTGCCAGCAGCCAACTAGCGGGGGTCCAAGAGACCCAGTACTTC. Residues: CASSQLAGVQETQYF.

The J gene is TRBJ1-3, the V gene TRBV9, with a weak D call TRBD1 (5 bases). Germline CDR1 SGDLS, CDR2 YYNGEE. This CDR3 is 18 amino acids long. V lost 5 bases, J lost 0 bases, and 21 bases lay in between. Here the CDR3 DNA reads TGTGCCAGCAGTATGACAGTCGAACCTCTCCTCTCTGGAAACACCATATATTTT. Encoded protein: CASSMTVEPLLSGNTIYF.

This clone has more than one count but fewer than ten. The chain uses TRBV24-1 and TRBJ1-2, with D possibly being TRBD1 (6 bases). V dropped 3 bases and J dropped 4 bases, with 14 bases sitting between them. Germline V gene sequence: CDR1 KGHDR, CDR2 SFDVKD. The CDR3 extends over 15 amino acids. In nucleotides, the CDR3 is TGTGCCACCAGTGATACAGGGTCGGGAGCCTATGGCTACACCTTC. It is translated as CATSDTGSGAYGYTF.

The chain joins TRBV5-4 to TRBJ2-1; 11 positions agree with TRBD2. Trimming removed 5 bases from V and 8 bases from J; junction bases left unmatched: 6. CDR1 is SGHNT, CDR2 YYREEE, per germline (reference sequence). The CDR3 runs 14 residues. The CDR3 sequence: CASRRLAGIDEQFF. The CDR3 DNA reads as TGTGCCAGCAGGCGACTAGCGGGGATAGATGAGCAGTTCTTC.

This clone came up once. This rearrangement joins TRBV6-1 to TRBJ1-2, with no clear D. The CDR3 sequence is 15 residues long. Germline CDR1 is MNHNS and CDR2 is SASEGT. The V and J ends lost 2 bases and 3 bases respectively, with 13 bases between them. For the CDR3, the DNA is TGTGCCAGCAGTGAACATTCGCGGGCCGACTATGGCTACACCTTC. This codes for CASSEHSRADYGYTF.

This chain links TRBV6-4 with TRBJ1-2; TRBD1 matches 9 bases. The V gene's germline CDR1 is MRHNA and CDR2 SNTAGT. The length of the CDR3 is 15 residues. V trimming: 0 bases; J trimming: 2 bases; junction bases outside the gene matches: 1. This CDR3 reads CASSDSGTGNYGYTF. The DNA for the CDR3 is TGTGCCAGCAGTGACTCCGGGACAGGGAACTATGGCTACACCTTC.

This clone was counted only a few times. CDR3 sequence reads: CASISRGDGNTIYF. DNA of the CDR3: TGTGCCAGCATCTCCCGTGGGGATGGAAACACCATATATTTT. V gene TRBV6-5 combines with J gene TRBJ1-3; D gene uncertain. V was cut by 7 bases and J by 3 bases, with 13 bases left in between. Germline values: CDR1 MNHEY, CDR2 SVGAGI. The CDR3 extends over 14 amino acids.

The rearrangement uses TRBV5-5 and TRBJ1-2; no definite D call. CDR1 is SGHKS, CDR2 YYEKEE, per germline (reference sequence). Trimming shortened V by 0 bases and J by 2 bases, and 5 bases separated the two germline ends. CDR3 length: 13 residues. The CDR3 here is CASSLAENYGYTF. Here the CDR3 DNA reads TGTGCCAGCAGCTTGGCAGAAAACTATGGCTACACCTTC.

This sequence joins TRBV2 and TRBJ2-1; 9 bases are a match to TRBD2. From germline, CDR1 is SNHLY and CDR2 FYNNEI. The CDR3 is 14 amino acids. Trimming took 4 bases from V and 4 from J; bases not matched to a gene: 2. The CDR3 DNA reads TGTGCCAGCAGTGCGCGGGGGGGGTACAATGAGCAGTTCTTC. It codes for CASSARGGYNEQFF.

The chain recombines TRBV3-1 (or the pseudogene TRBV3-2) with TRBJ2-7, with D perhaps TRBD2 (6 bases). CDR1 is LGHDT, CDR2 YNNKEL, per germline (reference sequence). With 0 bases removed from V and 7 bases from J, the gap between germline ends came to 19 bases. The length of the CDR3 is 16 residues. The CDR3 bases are TGTGCCAGCAGCCAAGATTTGGGGCGGGGCTCGAGGGAGCAGTACTTC. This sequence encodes CASSQDLGRGSREQYF.

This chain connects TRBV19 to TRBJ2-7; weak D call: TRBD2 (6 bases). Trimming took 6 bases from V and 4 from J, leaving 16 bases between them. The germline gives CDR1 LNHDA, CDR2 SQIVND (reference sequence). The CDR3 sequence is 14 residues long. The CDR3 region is CASRSPGGIYEQYF. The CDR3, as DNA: TGTGCCAGTAGATCACCAGGAGGGATTTACGAGCAGTACTTC.

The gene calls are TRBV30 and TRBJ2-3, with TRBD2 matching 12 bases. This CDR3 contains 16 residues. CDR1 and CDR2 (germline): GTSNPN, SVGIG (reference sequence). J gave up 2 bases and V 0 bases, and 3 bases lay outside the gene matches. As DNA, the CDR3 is TGTGCCTGGAGTGTACTAGCGGGGGGCGCCACAGATACGCAGTATTTT. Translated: CAWSVLAGGATDTQYF. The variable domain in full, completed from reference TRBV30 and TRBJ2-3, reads SQTIHQWPATLVQPVGSPLSLECTVEGTSNPNLYWYRQAAGRGLQLLFYSVGIGQISSEVPQNLSASRPQDRQFILSSKKLLLSDSGFYLCAWSVLAGGATDTQYFGPGTRLTVL.

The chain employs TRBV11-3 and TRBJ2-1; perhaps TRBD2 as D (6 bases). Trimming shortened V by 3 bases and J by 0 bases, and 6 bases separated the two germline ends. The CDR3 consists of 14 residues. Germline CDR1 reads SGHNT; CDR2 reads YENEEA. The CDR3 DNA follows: TGTGCCAGCAGCTTCGGGGGCTCCTACAATGAGCAGTTCTTC. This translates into CASSFGGSYNEQFF.

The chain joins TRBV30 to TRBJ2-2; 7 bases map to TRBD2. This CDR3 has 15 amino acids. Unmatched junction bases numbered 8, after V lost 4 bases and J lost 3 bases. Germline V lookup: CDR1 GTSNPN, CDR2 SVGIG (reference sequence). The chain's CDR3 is CAWTAGDLHTGELFF. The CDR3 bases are TGTGCCTGGACCGCGGGGGACCTCCACACCGGGGAGCTGTTTTTT.